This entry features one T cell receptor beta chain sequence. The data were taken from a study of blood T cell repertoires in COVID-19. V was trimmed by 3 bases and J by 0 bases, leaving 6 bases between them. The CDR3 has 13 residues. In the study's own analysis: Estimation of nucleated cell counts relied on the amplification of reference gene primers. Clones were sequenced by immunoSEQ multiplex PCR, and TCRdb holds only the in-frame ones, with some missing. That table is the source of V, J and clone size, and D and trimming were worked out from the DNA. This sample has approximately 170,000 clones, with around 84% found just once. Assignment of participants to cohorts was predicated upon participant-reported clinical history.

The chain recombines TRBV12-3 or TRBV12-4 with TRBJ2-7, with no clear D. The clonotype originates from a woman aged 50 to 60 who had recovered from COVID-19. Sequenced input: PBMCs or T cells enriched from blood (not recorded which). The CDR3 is CASSFGVSYEQYF. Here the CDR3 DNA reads TGTGCCAGCAGTTTTGGAGTCTCCTACGAGCAGTACTTC.